This TCR beta chain was sequenced during a study of T cell changes during pregnancy in multiple sclerosis. Repertoires were generated with immunoSEQ multiplex PCR, while TCRdb's copy carries only in-frame clones and drops some. This table holds approximately 88,000 clones, roughly 95% found once. Regarding this clone: The sample carries other DNA sequences with the same CDR3.

This CDR3 is built from 14 residues. Germline V gene sequence: CDR1 WNHNN, CDR2 SYGVQD (reference sequence). V lost 5 bases to trimming and J lost 6 bases; unmatched junction nucleotides: 4. The genes are TRBV10-1 and TRBJ2-1; 10 bases align to TRBD2. The receptor was isolated from a female donor with multiple sclerosis, enrolled in a pregnancy study. The sample consisted of peripheral blood, taken in the second trimester of pregnancy. The CDR3 sequence: CASSLAGVGNEQFF. The CDR3 region has the DNA TGCGCCAGCAGTCTAGCGGGAGTCGGCAATGAGCAGTTCTTC.